One and the same sample provided the 18 T cell receptor beta chains below, sequenced in a study of blood T cells in healthy people across ages (dated by TCRdb to about 2015). Preparation of the library involved 5' RACE. The sequencer listed for this sample is Illumina HiSeq 2500. The second PCR ran for roughly 7 to 11 cycles and used a J-beta primer mix along with a sample-barcoded 5' primer. In-frame beta chains were kept once TCRdb had trimmed the public reads at Q25 with fastp and called clones with MiXCR. One record per CDR3 amino acid sequence lists the most common genes and DNA. The sample records 1.5 million to 2 million distinct CDR3 sequences, about 30% of which are singletons. The ten most abundant clones make up roughly 8% of the sample. The sequenced material came from blood. The receptors come from a woman aged 25 to 39 in good health.

The table lists this clonotype with many counts. The V call is TRBV29-1, the J call TRBJ2-7; a possible D gene is TRBD2 (5 bases). V gave up 3 bases and J gave up 3 bases, with 12 bases separating them. In germline, CDR1 is SQVTM, CDR2 ANQGSEA. The CDR3 runs 13 residues. The CDR3 nucleotides are TGCAGCGTTGAGAAAGAGGGATACTACGAGCAGTACTTC. Translating it yields CSVEKEGYYEQYF.

The sample holds a few counts of this clonotype. The J gene is TRBJ1-5, the V gene TRBV28; D is unresolved. This CDR3 comprises 13 residues. Trimming stripped 9 bases from V and 2 bases from J, with 11 bases between. The germline V gene encodes CDR1 MDHEN and CDR2 SYDVKM. CDR3 nucleotides: TGTGCCAGTGCCGGGGTAGGCAATCAGCCCCAGCATTTT. This gives the protein CASAGVGNQPQHF.

The gene calls are TRBV6-5 and TRBJ2-1, with 10 bases that match TRBD2. After removal of 0 bases from V and 4 bases from J, the junction contained 3 bases not matched to a gene. CDR3 length equals 16 residues. The germline gives CDR1 MNHEY, CDR2 SVGAGI. This chain's CDR3 is CASSYSGTSEYNEQFF. In nucleotides, the CDR3 is TGTGCCAGCAGTTACTCGGGGACTAGCGAATACAATGAGCAGTTCTTC.

This clonotype was recorded a few times. The genes are TRBV9 and TRBJ2-3; 7 bases align to TRBD2. J gave up 2 bases and V 4 bases, and 7 bases lay outside the gene matches. The CDR3 totals 15 residues. Looked up from germline, CDR1 is SGDLS and CDR2 is YYNGEE. The CDR3 bases are TGTGCCAGCAGCCCTAGCGGACTCTACACAGATACGCAGTATTTT. This translates into CASSPSGLYTDTQYF.

This clonotype occurred a few times. The CDR3 loop is CASSHGRLNSPLHF. The CDR3 DNA is TGTGCCAGCAGCCACGGACGGCTTAATTCACCCCTCCACTTT. This sequence joins TRBV6-2 or TRBV6-3 and TRBJ1-6; D remains ambiguous. Germline V lookup: CDR1 MNHEY, CDR2 SVGEGT. V dropped 6 bases and J dropped 6 bases, with 12 bases sitting between them. This CDR3 comprises 14 residues.

This rearrangement joins TRBV5-4 to TRBJ2-2; D gene uncertain. The CDR3 is 15 amino acids. CDR1 and CDR2 (germline): SGHNT, YYREEE (reference sequence). V was shortened by 3 bases and J by 4 bases, with 13 bases between the two germline ends. CDR3 coding DNA: TGTGCCAGCAGCTCGGCCAAGCGAGGCACCGGGGAGCTGTTTTTT. It yields the protein CASSSAKRGTGELFF.

This clonotype was picked up a small number of times. The chain is built from TRBV6-2 or TRBV6-3 and TRBJ2-7; TRBD1 is a possible D gene (5 bases). CDR3 size: 13 residues. V was pared by 5 bases and J by 5 bases, with 13 bases between. Germline CDR1 reads MNHEY; CDR2 reads SVGEGT. CDR3 nucleotide sequence: TGTGCCAGCAGTCAGGGTAACAGGAACGAGCAGTACTTC. Protein product: CASSQGNRNEQYF.

This clonotype has a handful of counts. V usage is TRBV6-1 and J usage is TRBJ1-5; D may be TRBD1 (6 bases). Germline CDR1 MNHNS, CDR2 SASEGT. V was clipped by 8 bases and J by 9 bases, with 8 bases between them. The CDR3 runs 10 residues. The DNA of the CDR3 is TGTGCCAGCGGGACAAGGCCCCAGCATTTT. Translation gives CASGTRPQHF.

This chain joins TRBV7-9 and TRBJ1-4; D uncertain. Between the trimmed V and J ends, which lost 6 bases and 8 bases, there was a span of 16 bases. This CDR3 comprises 14 residues. Germline V gives CDR1 SEHNR, CDR2 FQNEAQ (reference sequence). The CDR3 here is CASSTNLAGEKLFF. CDR3 bases: TGTGCCAGCAGTACCAATCTCGCTGGGGAAAAACTGTTTTTT.

This clonotype was observed a handful of times. This sequence joins TRBV20-1 and TRBJ1-4; D possibly corresponds to TRBD1 (6 bases). V gave up 3 bases and J gave up 4 bases, with 12 bases separating them. The germline gives CDR1 DFQATT, CDR2 SNEGSKA (reference sequence). This CDR3 has 14 residues. The CDR3 DNA follows: TGCAGTGCTAGTGGAGGGGGACGTAATGAAAAACTGTTTTTT. This codes for CSASGGGRNEKLFF.

This clonotype was seen more than once but under ten times. The rearrangement links TRBV5-5 to TRBJ2-2; the D is unclear. The CDR3 consists of 14 residues. V lost 1 base and J 4 bases, leaving 8 bases between the germline ends. Germline V gives CDR1 SGHKS, CDR2 YYEKEE (reference sequence). CDR3 in amino acids: CASSLYMSTGELFF. In DNA, the CDR3 is TGTGCCAGCAGCTTGTACATGAGCACCGGGGAGCTGTTTTTT.

The chain is built from TRBV27 and TRBJ1-2, with 8 bases lining up with TRBD1. The CDR3 has 14 amino acids. Germline V gene data show CDR1 as MNHEY and CDR2 as SMNVEV (reference sequence). Trimming took 6 bases from V and 7 from J; bases not matched to a gene: 10. The CDR3 is CASRSHQGAGGYTF. Here the CDR3 DNA reads TGTGCCAGCAGAAGCCATCAGGGGGCTGGTGGCTACACCTTC.

The chain carries TRBV7-2 and TRBJ1-6, with D maybe TRBD1 (5 bases). The germline gives CDR1 SGHTA, CDR2 FQGNSA. The CDR3 totals 17 residues. Trimming cost V 0 bases and J 2 bases, with 11 bases left between them. CDR3 coding DNA: TGTGCCAGCAGCTTAGCGGGGCAGGGACCCTATAATTCACCCCTCCACTTT. It codes for CASSLAGQGPYNSPLHF.

To note about this clonotype: The junction differs from germline at one of its ends, possibly a read error. The DNA of the CDR3 is TGTGCCAGCAGCCCTAGTGGGACAGTACAAGGGACCCAGTACTTC. It specifies CASSPSGTVQGTQYF. The rearrangement links TRBV14 to TRBJ2-5; 7 bases align to TRBD1. The germline V gene has CDR1 SGHDN and CDR2 FVKESK. CDR3 size: 15 residues.

V gene TRBV15 combines with J gene TRBJ2-1; TRBD1 matches at 10 bases. With 5 bases clipped from V and 10 bases from J, the junction kept 8 bases outside the gene matches. Looked up from germline, CDR1 is LNHNV and CDR2 is YYDKDF (reference sequence). This CDR3 is 14 amino acids long. CDR3 residues: CATSGRGQGNEQFF. As DNA, the CDR3 is TGTGCCACCAGCGGCCGGGGACAGGGGAACGAGCAGTTCTTC.

To note about this clonotype: Just one base apart from a much larger clone, this may be a read error. This chain uses TRBV7-2 with TRBJ2-5; D is ambiguous. Germline CDR1 reads SGHTA; CDR2 reads FQGNSA. This CDR3 is 12 amino acids long. This CDR3 is CASSLDGPTLYF. CDR3 sequence (DNA): TGTGCCAGCAGCTTAGATGGTCCGACCCTGTACTTC.

The chain recombines TRBV3-1 with TRBJ2-7; D gene unclear. Germline V lookup: CDR1 LGHDT, CDR2 YNNKEL (reference sequence). The CDR3 runs to 13 residues. V was pared by 1 base and J by 5 bases, with 9 bases between. Written as DNA, the CDR3 is TGTGCCAGCAGCCAAGCCGGATCGGACGAGCAGTACTTC. This gives the protein CASSQAGSDEQYF.

V gene TRBV7-7 combines with J gene TRBJ2-2; weak D call: TRBD1 (6 bases). Deletions cut 6 bases from V and 3 bases from J, with 11 bases between. The CDR3 covers 14 residues. Germline-derived CDR1 and CDR2 are SSHAT and FNYEAQ (reference sequence). CDR3: CASRRNRDTGELFF. For the CDR3, the DNA is TGTGCCAGCAGGCGGAACAGGGACACCGGGGAGCTGTTTTTT.